These T cell receptor beta chains were read from a single sample in a study of early T cells in non-severe SARS-CoV-2 infection. TCRdb called the 5' RACE reads again in MiXCR, with one record for every CDR3 protein. The sample lists some 77,000 distinct CDR3 sequences; 9% to 15% were seen once. The material sequenced was whole blood, taken at baseline. The receptor source for this set is an adult who was a healthcare worker with PCR-confirmed SARS-CoV-2 infection or an uninfected control (not recorded which). The donor label of this sample is uncertain. Each CDR3 is given with its conserved first and last residue. D genes are given only for firm matches. Clone size appears in some rows only: once, few, many, or a class for an expanded clone.

>TRBV2|TRBJ2-7|TRBD2|few
TGTGCCAGCAGGGGGGGACTAACCCAAGGGGAGCAGTACTTC
CASRGGLTQGEQYF
>TRBV6-5|TRBJ2-1|TRBD2|few
TGTGCCAGCAGTTATGGGACTAGCATCAATGAGCAGTTCTTC
CASSYGTSINEQFF
>TRBV5-1|TRBJ2-3|TRBD2|many
TGCGCCAGCAGGCGGGGGGGAACAGATACGCAGTATTTT
CASRRGGTDTQYF
>TRBV20-1|TRBJ2-6|NA|few
TGCAGTGCTAGCGAACCGGGACTGCCGGTCAACGTCCTGACTTTC
CSASEPGLPVNVLTF
>TRBV7-2|TRBJ2-4|NA|NA
TGTGCCAGCAGCTTAACAGGGGAGGACATTCAGTACTTC
CASSLTGEDIQYF
>TRBV11-2|TRBJ2-5|NA|NA
TGTGCCAGCATGGACAGATTATACCAAGAGACCCAGTACTTC
CASMDRLYQETQYF
>TRBV19|TRBJ1-5|NA|few
TGTGCCGGCGGGACGGGCGATAGCAATCAGCCCCAGCATTTT
CAGGTGDSNQPQHF
>TRBV18|TRBJ1-2|TRBD1|many
TGTGCCAGCTCACCATGGACAGGGAGAAACTATGGCTACACCTTC
CASSPWTGRNYGYTF
>TRBV7-2|TRBJ2-3|NA|NA
TGTGCCAGCATGGAGGGGCTGGCTTACACAGATACGCAGTATTTT
CASMEGLAYTDTQYF
>TRBV7-2|TRBJ2-3|NA|few
TGTGCCAGCAGCTTAGAACGCGGGCCGGATACGCAGTATTTT
CASSLERGPDTQYF
>TRBV21-1|TRBJ1-2|NA|NA
TGTGCCAGCAGACCCGGACATGTAGATGGCTACACCTTC
CASRPGHVDGYTF
>TRBV6-2/TRBV6-3|TRBJ2-5|TRBD1|many
TGTGCCAGCAGTTACCCCGACAGGGGGCGGTTTCCAGAGACCCAGTACTTC
CASSYPDRGRFPETQYF
>TRBV5-1|TRBJ1-1|TRBD1|NA
TGCGCCAGCAGAGGGACAGGGGGCAAGAACACTGAAGCTTTCTTT
CASRGTGGKNTEAFF
>TRBV18|TRBJ2-7|NA|few
TGTGCCAGCTCACCCCCCACAGGGTACTACGAGCAGTACTTC
CASSPPTGYYEQYF
>TRBV20-1|TRBJ2-1|TRBD2|many
TGCAGTGCTAGTGGACTAGCGGGCACCCAGAAGCAGTTCTTC
CSASGLAGTQKQFF
>TRBV29-1|TRBJ2-5|NA|few
TGCAGCGTTGTTCCCGACTCGGGGACCCAGTACTTC
CSVVPDSGTQYF
>TRBV5-1|TRBJ2-2|NA|NA
TGCGCCAGCAGCTTGGGTCCAGCTTCGAACACCGGGGAGCTGTTTTTT
CASSLGPASNTGELFF
>TRBV5-1|TRBJ1-2|NA|once
TGCGCCAGCAGCTTGGGCCCGACCCAGTCCTATGGCTACACCTTC
CASSLGPTQSYGYTF
>TRBV7-6|TRBJ1-1|NA|few
TGTGCCAGCAGCCCAACCGGGGGCGCGAACACTGAAGCTTTCTTT
CASSPTGGANTEAFF